The 15 T cell receptor beta chains presented below share a single source sample, sequenced in a study of T-cell memory formation after mild COVID-19. TCRdb redid the calling of the 5' RACE reads with MiXCR, one entry per CDR3 protein. The sample yields around 430,000 distinct CDR3 sequences, roughly 15% seen once. Sequences were obtained from PBMCs or a T cell subset sorted from them (not recorded which). The receptors here all came from a man younger than 35 who had mild COVID-19 (a few samples of this study predate the infection). Cell type and time point are not known.

The chain has TRBV28 and TRBJ1-6; D is unresolved. V lost 6 bases, J lost 7 bases, and 16 bases lay in between. The CDR3 is 15 amino acids. CDR1 MDHEN and CDR2 SYDVKM come from the germline V gene. The CDR3 coding sequence is TGTGCCAGCAGCAGAACCGGACCGACCAATTCACCCCTCCACTTT. This codes for CASSRTGPTNSPLHF.

The J gene is TRBJ2-4, the V gene TRBV28, with TRBD1 identical over 7 bases. This CDR3 region has 13 residues. The junction had 3 bases not matched to a gene; V was cut back by 6 bases and J by 4 bases. CDR1 is MDHEN and CDR2 is SYDVKM in the germline V gene. CDR3 bases: TGTGCCAGCAGGGACAGGAAAAAAAACATTCAGTACTTC. It codes for CASRDRKKNIQYF.

The chain links TRBV5-1 to TRBJ2-7, with TRBD1 matching 9 bases. CDR1 SGHRS and CDR2 YFSETQ come from the germline V gene. The CDR3 has 14 amino acids. The V gene end was trimmed by 7 bases and the J gene end by 2 bases; junction bases not matched to a gene: 7. The CDR3 reads CASEPGTGPYEQYF. CDR3 DNA: TGCGCCAGCGAGCCCGGGACAGGGCCCTACGAGCAGTACTTC.

This clonotype was picked up a small number of times. The chain links TRBV27 to TRBJ1-6; TRBD1 might be the D (5 bases). This CDR3 has 13 amino acids. V gave up 5 bases and J gave up 8 bases, with 10 bases separating them. Germline V gives CDR1 MNHEY, CDR2 SMNVEV (reference sequence). As DNA, the CDR3 is TGTGCCAGCAGTCACACACAGGATTCACCCCTCCACTTT. Its translation is CASSHTQDSPLHF.

This clonotype was seen a handful of times. The gene calls are TRBV12-3 or TRBV12-4 and TRBJ1-1, with D tentatively TRBD1 (6 bases). The CDR3 runs to 13 residues. V lost 0 bases to trimming and J lost 8 bases, with 10 bases between them. CDR3 DNA sequence: TGTGCCAGCAGTTTAGCGCCTGGACAGGAAGCTTTCTTT. This codes for CASSLAPGQEAFF.

This clonotype has more than one count but fewer than ten. The chain couples TRBV6-5 to TRBJ2-7; no definite D call. Trimming took off 2 bases at V and 6 bases at J, with 2 bases between the two ends. This CDR3 region has 10 residues. Germline CDR1 is MNHEY and CDR2 is SVGAGI. In DNA form, the CDR3 reads TGTGCCAGCAGTTACCCCGAGCAGTACTTC. Residues: CASSYPEQYF.

The rearrangement links TRBV7-2 to TRBJ2-3, with 15 bases aligning to TRBD2. This CDR3 has 18 amino acids. The J segment lost 1 base and the V segment lost 5 bases, leaving 7 bases of the junction unmatched. Germline V gene sequence: CDR1 SGHTA, CDR2 FQGNSA. The CDR3: CASSARTSGGVRTDTQYF. CDR3 DNA: TGTGCCAGCAGCGCAAGGACTAGCGGGGGGGTCCGCACAGATACGCAGTATTTT.

The CDR3 DNA reads TGTGCCAGCAGTTTCTTCTTCGAGGCCCAGTACTTC. Translating gives CASSFFFEAQYF. The V gene is TRBV28, the J gene TRBJ2-5; unclear D gene. CDR3 length: 12 amino acids. V lost 3 bases, J lost 9 bases, and 11 bases lay in between. CDR1 and CDR2 from the germline V gene are MDHEN and SYDVKM.

This rearrangement joins TRBV20-1 to TRBJ1-5, with D possibly being TRBD1 (5 bases). Germline CDR1 DFQATT, CDR2 SNEGSKA (reference sequence). The CDR3 contains 13 residues. Trimming removed 6 bases from V and 1 base from J, with 10 bases in between. The CDR3 protein is CSASTVSNQPQHF. The CDR3 coding sequence is TGCAGTGCCTCGACAGTAAGCAATCAGCCCCAGCATTTT.

This clonotype has only a few counts. The chain couples TRBV5-1 to TRBJ2-3; 7 nucleotides align to TRBD2. J lost 6 bases, V lost 7 bases, and 11 bases had no gene match. The CDR3 sequence is 14 residues long. The germline V gene encodes CDR1 SGHRS and CDR2 YFSETQ. As DNA, the CDR3 is TGCGCCAGCTTCCCGGCCTCGGGGGGTGATACGCAGTATTTT. This translates into CASFPASGGDTQYF.

This clonotype was recorded a few times. The chain uses TRBV7-9 and TRBJ1-1; D is possibly TRBD1 (5 bases). Deletions cut 2 bases from V and 5 bases from J, with 18 bases between. The CDR3 contains 16 residues. Per the germline V gene, CDR1 is SEHNR and CDR2 is FQNEAQ (reference sequence). CDR3 loop: CASSLPSGRGGTEAFF. CDR3 coding DNA: TGTGCCAGCAGCTTACCATCGGGGCGGGGAGGTACTGAAGCTTTCTTT. Filled out from reference TRBV7-9 and TRBJ1-1, the complete variable domain reads DTGVSQNPRHKITKRGQNVTFRCDPISEHNRLYWYRQTLGQGPEFLTYFQNEAQLEKSRLLSDRFSAERPKGSFSTLEIQRTEQGDSAMYLCASSLPSGRGGTEAFFGQGTRLTVV.

The chain recombines TRBV7-6 with TRBJ2-6; D remains unclear. The CDR3 extends over 18 amino acids. Germline-derived CDR1 and CDR2 are SGHVS and FNYEAQ. Trimming left V 3 bases short and J 0 bases short, with 15 bases between. CDR3 amino acids: CASSFPPGSDSGANVLTF. The CDR3 DNA is TGTGCCAGCAGCTTCCCCCCCGGGTCAGACTCTGGGGCCAACGTCCTGACTTTC.

This clonotype has just a few counts. The chain employs TRBV11-2 and TRBJ2-3, with TRBD2 identical over 10 bases. The germline V gene encodes CDR1 SGHAT and CDR2 FQNNGV. This CDR3 region has 16 residues. Trimming took 1 base from V and 5 from J; bases not matched to a gene: 6. The CDR3, as DNA: TGTGCCAGCAGCTTAGGTAGCGGGGGGCATATAGATACGCAGTATTTT. This encodes CASSLGSGGHIDTQYF.

In this sample, this clonotype turned up a few times. This chain connects TRBV20-1 to TRBJ2-3; D is tentatively TRBD1 or TRBD2 (5 bases each). The germline V gene encodes CDR1 DFQATT and CDR2 SNEGSKA (reference sequence). Trimming shortened V by 0 bases and J by 0 bases, and 10 bases separated the two germline ends. CDR3 length: 15 residues. CDR3 protein: CSAREPGLSTDTQYF. The CDR3 nucleotides read TGCAGTGCTAGAGAGCCGGGGCTCAGCACAGATACGCAGTATTTT.

In this sample, this clonotype turned up a few times. The chain employs TRBV3-1 and TRBJ2-1, with 9 bases fitting TRBD2. The germline V gene has CDR1 LGHDT and CDR2 YNNKEL (reference sequence). V lost 5 bases to trimming and J lost 7 bases; unmatched junction nucleotides: 9. There are 15 residues in the CDR3. The chain's CDR3 is CASSGRRGGTNEQFF. CDR3 nucleotides: TGTGCCAGCAGCGGGCGGCGGGGGGGCACTAATGAGCAGTTCTTC.